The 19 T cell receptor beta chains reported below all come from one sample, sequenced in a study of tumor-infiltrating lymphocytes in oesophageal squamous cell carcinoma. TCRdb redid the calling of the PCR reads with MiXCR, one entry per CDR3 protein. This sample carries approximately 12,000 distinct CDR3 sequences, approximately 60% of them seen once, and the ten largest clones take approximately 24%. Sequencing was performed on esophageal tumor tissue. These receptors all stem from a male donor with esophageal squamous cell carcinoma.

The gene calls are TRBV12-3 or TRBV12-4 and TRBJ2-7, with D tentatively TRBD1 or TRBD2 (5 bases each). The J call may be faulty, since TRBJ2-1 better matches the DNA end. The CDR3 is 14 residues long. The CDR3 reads CASSPRGANNEQFF. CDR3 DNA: TGTGCCAGCAGCCCCCGGGGCGCAAACAATGAGCAGTTCTTC.

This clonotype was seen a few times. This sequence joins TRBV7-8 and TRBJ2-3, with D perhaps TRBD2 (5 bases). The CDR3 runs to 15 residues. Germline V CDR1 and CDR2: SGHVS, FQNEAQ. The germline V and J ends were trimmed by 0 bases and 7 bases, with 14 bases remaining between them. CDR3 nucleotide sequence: TGTGCCAGCAGCTTAGCTGGAAACGGAGGAAATACGCAGTATTTT. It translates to CASSLAGNGGNTQYF.

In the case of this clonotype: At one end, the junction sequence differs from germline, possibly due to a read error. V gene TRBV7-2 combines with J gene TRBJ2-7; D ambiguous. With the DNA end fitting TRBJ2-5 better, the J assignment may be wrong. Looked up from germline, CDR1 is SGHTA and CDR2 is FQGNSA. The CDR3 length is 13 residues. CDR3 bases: TGTGTCAGCAGCTTAGGTGTAGGGGAGACCCAGTACTTC. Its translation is CVSSLGVGETQYF.

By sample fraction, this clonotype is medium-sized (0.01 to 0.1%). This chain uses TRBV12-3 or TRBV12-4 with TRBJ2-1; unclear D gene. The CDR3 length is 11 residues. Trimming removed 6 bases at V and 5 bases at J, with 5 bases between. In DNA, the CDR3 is TGTGCCAGCAGCCTACACAATGAGCAGTTCTTC. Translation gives CASSLHNEQFF.

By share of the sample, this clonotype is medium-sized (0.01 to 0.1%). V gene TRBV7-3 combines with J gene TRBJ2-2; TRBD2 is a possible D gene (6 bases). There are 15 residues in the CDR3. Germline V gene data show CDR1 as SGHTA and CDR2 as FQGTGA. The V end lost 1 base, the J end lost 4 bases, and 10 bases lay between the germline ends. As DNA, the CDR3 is TGTGCCAGCAGCTTAATCGGGAGTGTCACCGGGGAGCTGTTTTTT. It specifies CASSLIGSVTGELFF.

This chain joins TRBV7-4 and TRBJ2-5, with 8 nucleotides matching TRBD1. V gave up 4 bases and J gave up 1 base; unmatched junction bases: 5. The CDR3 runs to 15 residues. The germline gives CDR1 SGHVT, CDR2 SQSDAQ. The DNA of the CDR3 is TGTGCCAGCAGCTACGGACAGGGACCCCAAGAGACCCAGTACTTC. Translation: CASSYGQGPQETQYF.

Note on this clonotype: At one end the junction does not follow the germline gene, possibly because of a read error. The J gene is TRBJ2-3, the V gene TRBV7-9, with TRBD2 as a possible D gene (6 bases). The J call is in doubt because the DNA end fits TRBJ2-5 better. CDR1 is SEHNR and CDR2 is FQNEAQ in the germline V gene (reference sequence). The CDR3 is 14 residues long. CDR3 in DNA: TGTGCTAGCAGCTTGCAGGGAGGCGGAGGGACCCAGTACTTC. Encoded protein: CASSLQGGGGTQYF.

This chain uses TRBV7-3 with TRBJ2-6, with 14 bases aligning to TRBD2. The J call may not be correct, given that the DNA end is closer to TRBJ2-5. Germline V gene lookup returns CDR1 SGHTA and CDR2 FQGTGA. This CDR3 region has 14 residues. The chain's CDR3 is CASSRLAGGGTQYF. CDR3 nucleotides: TGTGCCAGCAGCCGACTAGCGGGAGGGGGGACCCAGTACTTC.

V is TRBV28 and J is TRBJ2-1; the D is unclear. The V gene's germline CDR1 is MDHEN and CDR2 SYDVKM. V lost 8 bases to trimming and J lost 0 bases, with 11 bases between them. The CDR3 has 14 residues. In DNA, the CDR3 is TGTGCCAGCCTTCGGCCTAGCTCCTACAATGAGCAGTTCTTC. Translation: CASLRPSSYNEQFF.

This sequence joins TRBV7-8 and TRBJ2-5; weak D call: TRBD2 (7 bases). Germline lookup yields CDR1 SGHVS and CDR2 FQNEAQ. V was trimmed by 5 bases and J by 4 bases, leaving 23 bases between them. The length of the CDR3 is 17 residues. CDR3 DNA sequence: TGTGCCAGCAGCGCCCGAACAGGGCGGGGGAGTGTAGAGACCCAGTACTTC. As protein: CASSARTGRGSVETQYF.

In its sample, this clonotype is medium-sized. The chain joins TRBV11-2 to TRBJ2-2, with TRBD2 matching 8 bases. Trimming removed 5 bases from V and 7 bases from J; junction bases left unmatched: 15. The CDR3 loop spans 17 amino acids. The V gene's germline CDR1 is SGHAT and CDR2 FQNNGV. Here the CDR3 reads CASSKLAARDGGGELFF. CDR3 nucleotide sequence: TGTGCCAGCAGCAAACTAGCGGCGCGTGACGGCGGCGGGGAGCTGTTTTTT.

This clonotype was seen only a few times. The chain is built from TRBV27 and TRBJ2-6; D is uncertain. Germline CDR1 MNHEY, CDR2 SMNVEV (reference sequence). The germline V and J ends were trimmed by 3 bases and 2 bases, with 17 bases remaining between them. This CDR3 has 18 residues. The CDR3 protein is CASSFRSSNVAGANVLTF. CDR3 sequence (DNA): TGTGCCAGCAGTTTTCGGAGTTCCAACGTAGCTGGGGCCAACGTCCTGACTTTC.

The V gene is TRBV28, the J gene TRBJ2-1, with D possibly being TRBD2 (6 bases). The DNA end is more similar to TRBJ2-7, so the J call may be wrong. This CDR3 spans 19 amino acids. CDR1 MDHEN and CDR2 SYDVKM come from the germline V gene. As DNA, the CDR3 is TGTGCCAGCAGTCCCGATTTCTGGGGAGGTCTAGCAACATACAATAAGCAGTACTTC. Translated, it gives CASSPDFWGGLATYNKQYF.

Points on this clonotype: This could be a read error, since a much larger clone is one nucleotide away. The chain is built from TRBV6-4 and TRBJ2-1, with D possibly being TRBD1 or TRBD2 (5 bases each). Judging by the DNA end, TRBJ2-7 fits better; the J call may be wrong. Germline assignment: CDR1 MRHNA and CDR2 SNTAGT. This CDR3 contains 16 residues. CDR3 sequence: CASSGSDGADYNEQYF. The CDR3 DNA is TGTGCCAGCAGTGGTTCAGACGGGGCCGACTACAATGAGCAGTACTTC.

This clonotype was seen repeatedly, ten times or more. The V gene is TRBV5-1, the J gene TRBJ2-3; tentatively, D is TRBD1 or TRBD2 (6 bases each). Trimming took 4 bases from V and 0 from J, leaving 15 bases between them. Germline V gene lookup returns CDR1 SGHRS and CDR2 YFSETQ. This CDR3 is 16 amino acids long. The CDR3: CASSLGRQGSTDTQYF. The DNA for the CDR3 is TGCGCCAGCAGCCTTGGGAGGCAGGGGAGCACAGATACGCAGTATTTT.

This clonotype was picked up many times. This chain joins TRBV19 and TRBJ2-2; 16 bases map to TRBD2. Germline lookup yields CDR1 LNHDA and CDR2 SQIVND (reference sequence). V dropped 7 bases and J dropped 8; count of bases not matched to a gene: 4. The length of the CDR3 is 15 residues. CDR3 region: CASMGLAGGWGELFF. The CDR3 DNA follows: TGTGCCAGTATGGGACTAGCGGGAGGGTGGGGGGAGCTGTTTTTT.

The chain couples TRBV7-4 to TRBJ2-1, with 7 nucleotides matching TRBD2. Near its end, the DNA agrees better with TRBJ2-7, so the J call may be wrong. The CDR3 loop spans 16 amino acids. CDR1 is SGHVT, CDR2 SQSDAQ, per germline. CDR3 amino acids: CASSLREGSSYNEQYF. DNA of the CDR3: TGTGCCAGCAGCTTAAGGGAGGGGAGCTCCTACAATGAGCAGTACTTC.

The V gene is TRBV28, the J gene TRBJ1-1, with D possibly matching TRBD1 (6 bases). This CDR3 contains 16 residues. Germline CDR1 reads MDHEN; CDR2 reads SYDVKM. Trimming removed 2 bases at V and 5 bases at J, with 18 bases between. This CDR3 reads CASSLGGSTGRTEAFF. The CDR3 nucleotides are TGTGCCAGCAGTTTAGGGGGGTCTACAGGGAGGACTGAAGCTTTCTTT.

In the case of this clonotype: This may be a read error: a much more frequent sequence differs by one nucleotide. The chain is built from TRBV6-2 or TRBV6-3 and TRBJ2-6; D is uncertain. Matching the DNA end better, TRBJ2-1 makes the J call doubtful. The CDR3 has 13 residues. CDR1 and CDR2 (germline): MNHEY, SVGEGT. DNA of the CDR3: TGTGCCAGCAGTCTGACAAATTCCTACGAGCAGTTCTTC. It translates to CASSLTNSYEQFF.